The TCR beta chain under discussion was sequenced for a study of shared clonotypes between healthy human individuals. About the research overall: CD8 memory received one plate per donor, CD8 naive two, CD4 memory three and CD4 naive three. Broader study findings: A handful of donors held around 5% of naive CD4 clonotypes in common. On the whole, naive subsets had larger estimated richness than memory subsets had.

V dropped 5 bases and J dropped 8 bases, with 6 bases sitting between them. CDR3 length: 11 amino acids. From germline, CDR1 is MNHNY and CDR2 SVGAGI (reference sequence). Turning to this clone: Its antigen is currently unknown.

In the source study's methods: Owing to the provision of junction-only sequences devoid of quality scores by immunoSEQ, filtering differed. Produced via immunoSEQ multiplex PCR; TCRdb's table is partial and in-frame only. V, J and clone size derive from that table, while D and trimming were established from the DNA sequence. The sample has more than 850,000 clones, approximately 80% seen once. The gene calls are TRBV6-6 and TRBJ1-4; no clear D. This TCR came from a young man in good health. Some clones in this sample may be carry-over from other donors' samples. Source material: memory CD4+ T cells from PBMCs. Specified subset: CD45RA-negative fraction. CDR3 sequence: CASSKQEKLFF. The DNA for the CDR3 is TGTGCCAGCAGTAAGCAAGAAAAACTGTTTTTT.